A selection of T cell receptor beta chains follows, all from one sample in a study of blood T cell repertoires in COVID-19. Profiling relied on immunoSEQ multiplex PCR, and the TCRdb table lists in-frame clones only, not all of them. The table includes about 71,000 clones, about 86% detected once. The material sequenced was peripheral blood. Receptors originate from a man aged 45 to 65 with active COVID-19. Each CDR3 is given with its conserved first and last residue. Fields, in order: J gene, D gene, clone size, V gene, CDR3 length, CDR3 protein, CDR3 DNA. D genes are given only for firm matches. Rows may omit the clone size; those that give it use once, few, many or a size class.

j_call: TRBJ2-1; d_call: NA; clone_size: NA; v_call: TRBV19; cdr3_length: 14; cdr3_aa: CASGDFGVGNEQFF; cdr3_nt: TGTGCCAGCGGGGATTTTGGGGTCGGGAATGAGCAGTTCTTC
j_call: TRBJ2-5; d_call: TRBD2; clone_size: NA; v_call: TRBV9; cdr3_length: 16; cdr3_aa: CASSDGGLAGEGTQYF; cdr3_nt: TGTGCCAGCAGCGATGGGGGACTAGCGGGGGAAGGGACCCAGTACTTC
j_call: TRBJ2-1; d_call: TRBD2; clone_size: NA; v_call: TRBV3-1/TRBV3-2; cdr3_length: 16; cdr3_aa: CASSPRTSGSIGEQFF; cdr3_nt: TGTGCCAGCAGCCCCAGGACTAGCGGGAGTATTGGTGAGCAGTTCTTC
j_call: TRBJ2-5; d_call: TRBD1; clone_size: once; v_call: TRBV5-1; cdr3_length: 14; cdr3_aa: CASSRYRGLETQYF; cdr3_nt: TGCGCCAGCAGCCGATACAGGGGTTTAGAGACCCAGTACTTC
j_call: TRBJ2-7; d_call: TRBD1; clone_size: NA; v_call: TRBV6-5; cdr3_length: 12; cdr3_aa: CASSSTGGEQYF; cdr3_nt: TGTGCCAGCAGCTCGACAGGGGGCGAGCAGTACTTC
j_call: TRBJ2-1; d_call: TRBD2; clone_size: NA; v_call: TRBV12-3/TRBV12-4; cdr3_length: 12; cdr3_aa: CASSWEGGEQFF; cdr3_nt: TGTGCCAGCAGCTGGGAGGGAGGTGAGCAGTTCTTC
j_call: TRBJ2-3; d_call: TRBD1; clone_size: NA; v_call: TRBV5-6; cdr3_length: 17; cdr3_aa: CASSLESGTGKVDTQYF; cdr3_nt: TGTGCCAGCAGCTTGGAATCGGGGACAGGCAAAGTAGATACGCAGTATTTT
j_call: TRBJ1-3; d_call: TRBD1; clone_size: NA; v_call: TRBV13; cdr3_length: 19; cdr3_aa: CASSFNFLPGQGTGNTIYF; cdr3_nt: TGTGCCAGCAGCTTTAACTTTCTCCCAGGACAGGGCACTGGAAACACCATATATTTT
j_call: TRBJ2-3; d_call: NA; clone_size: NA; v_call: TRBV3-1/TRBV3-2; cdr3_length: 16; cdr3_aa: CASRAGSSHKQDTQYF; cdr3_nt: TGTGCCAGCAGGGCAGGCAGCAGTCACAAGCAAGATACGCAGTATTTT
j_call: TRBJ2-2; d_call: NA; clone_size: NA; v_call: TRBV14; cdr3_length: 14; cdr3_aa: CASSLLGGAGELFF; cdr3_nt: TGTGCCAGCAGCCTGCTAGGGGGGGCCGGGGAGCTGTTTTTT
j_call: TRBJ2-2; d_call: NA; clone_size: once; v_call: TRBV11-1; cdr3_length: 15; cdr3_aa: CASSLGGARTGELFF; cdr3_nt: TGTGCCAGCAGCTTAGGTGGGGCAAGGACCGGGGAGCTGTTTTTT
j_call: TRBJ1-3; d_call: NA; clone_size: few; v_call: TRBV14; cdr3_length: 16; cdr3_aa: CASSQERLTSGNTIYF; cdr3_nt: TGTGCCAGCAGCCAAGAACGACTGACCTCTGGAAACACCATATATTTT
j_call: TRBJ2-1; d_call: NA; clone_size: NA; v_call: TRBV5-1; cdr3_length: 17; cdr3_aa: CASSQKGGTGTYNEQFF; cdr3_nt: TGCGCCAGCAGCCAGAAGGGCGGGACTGGTACCTACAATGAGCAGTTCTTC
j_call: TRBJ1-2; d_call: NA; clone_size: once; v_call: TRBV6-5; cdr3_length: 15; cdr3_aa: CASTNRRTQNYGYTF; cdr3_nt: TGTGCCAGCACCAATAGGAGGACGCAAAACTATGGCTACACCTTC
j_call: TRBJ1-2; d_call: NA; clone_size: NA; v_call: TRBV20-1; cdr3_length: 12; cdr3_aa: CSASTGGGGYTF; cdr3_nt: TGCAGTGCCAGTACTGGGGGAGGTGGCTACACCTTC
j_call: TRBJ2-5; d_call: NA; clone_size: NA; v_call: TRBV5-4; cdr3_length: 13; cdr3_aa: CASSFNTQETQYF; cdr3_nt: TGTGCCAGCAGCTTTAACACCCAAGAGACCCAGTACTTC
j_call: TRBJ2-4; d_call: TRBD2; clone_size: NA; v_call: TRBV19; cdr3_length: 16; cdr3_aa: CASSISGARSKNIQYF; cdr3_nt: TGTGCCAGTAGTATAAGCGGGGCTCGATCCAAAAACATTCAGTACTTC
j_call: TRBJ1-2; d_call: NA; clone_size: NA; v_call: TRBV10-3; cdr3_length: 14; cdr3_aa: CAIRGAQADYGYTF; cdr3_nt: TGTGCCATCAGGGGGGCCCAGGCTGACTATGGCTACACCTTC
j_call: TRBJ2-7; d_call: NA; clone_size: NA; v_call: TRBV7-9; cdr3_length: 12; cdr3_aa: CASSLAEYEQYF; cdr3_nt: TGTGCCAGCAGCTTAGCGGAGTACGAGCAGTACTTC
j_call: TRBJ2-1; d_call: TRBD1; clone_size: NA; v_call: TRBV11-2; cdr3_length: 14; cdr3_aa: CASSLGTGSNEQFF; cdr3_nt: TGTGCCAGCAGCTTAGGGACAGGTTCCAATGAGCAGTTCTTC
j_call: TRBJ2-5; d_call: TRBD2; clone_size: NA; v_call: TRBV5-1; cdr3_length: 14; cdr3_aa: CASSSSGAGETQYF; cdr3_nt: TGCGCCAGCAGCTCGAGCGGGGCCGGCGAGACCCAGTACTTC
j_call: TRBJ1-5; d_call: NA; clone_size: NA; v_call: TRBV2; cdr3_length: 15; cdr3_aa: CASRTQGLQNQPQHF; cdr3_nt: TGTGCCAGCAGAACTCAGGGGCTTCAGAATCAGCCCCAGCATTTT
j_call: TRBJ2-7; d_call: NA; clone_size: NA; v_call: TRBV12-3/TRBV12-4; cdr3_length: 13; cdr3_aa: CASSLGVGNEQYF; cdr3_nt: TGTGCCAGCAGTTTGGGAGTTGGTAACGAGCAGTACTTC
j_call: TRBJ2-5; d_call: NA; clone_size: NA; v_call: TRBV5-4; cdr3_length: 13; cdr3_aa: CASSLGDLETQYF; cdr3_nt: TGTGCCAGCAGCTTGGGGGACTTAGAGACCCAGTACTTC
j_call: TRBJ2-5; d_call: TRBD2; clone_size: NA; v_call: TRBV5-1; cdr3_length: 14; cdr3_aa: CASSSGLAVETQYF; cdr3_nt: TGCGCCAGCAGCTCAGGACTAGCGGTAGAGACCCAGTACTTC
j_call: TRBJ2-3; d_call: TRBD2; clone_size: NA; v_call: TRBV2; cdr3_length: 15; cdr3_aa: CASSDASGGADTQYF; cdr3_nt: TGTGCCAGCAGTGACGCTAGCGGGGGGGCTGATACGCAGTATTTT
j_call: TRBJ2-1; d_call: TRBD2; clone_size: NA; v_call: TRBV10-1; cdr3_length: 15; cdr3_aa: CATSPSSGGIGEQFF; cdr3_nt: TGCGCCACCTCCCCCTCTAGCGGGGGGATAGGTGAGCAGTTCTTC
j_call: TRBJ2-5; d_call: TRBD1; clone_size: NA; v_call: TRBV19; cdr3_length: 15; cdr3_aa: CASTLRTGAQETQYF; cdr3_nt: TGTGCCAGTACCTTAAGGACAGGGGCTCAAGAGACCCAGTACTTC
j_call: TRBJ2-3; d_call: NA; clone_size: NA; v_call: TRBV7-8; cdr3_length: 15; cdr3_aa: CASSFRGDGTDTQYF; cdr3_nt: TGTGCCAGCAGCTTCAGGGGCGATGGCACAGATACGCAGTATTTT
j_call: TRBJ2-2; d_call: TRBD1; clone_size: few; v_call: TRBV29-1; cdr3_length: 14; cdr3_aa: CSATTGVGGGELFF; cdr3_nt: TGCAGCGCAACCACAGGGGTCGGTGGAGGGGAGCTGTTTTTT
j_call: TRBJ1-1; d_call: NA; clone_size: NA; v_call: TRBV19; cdr3_length: 13; cdr3_aa: CASSIDLRGEAFF; cdr3_nt: TGTGCCAGTAGTATAGATCTTAGGGGTGAAGCTTTCTTT
j_call: TRBJ2-7; d_call: NA; clone_size: NA; v_call: TRBV6-5; cdr3_length: 12; cdr3_aa: CAGGDGTYEQYF; cdr3_nt: TGTGCCGGAGGAGATGGGACCTACGAGCAGTACTTC
j_call: TRBJ2-3; d_call: NA; clone_size: few; v_call: TRBV19; cdr3_length: 13; cdr3_aa: CASRVVGTDTQYF; cdr3_nt: TGTGCCAGCAGGGTCGTTGGGACAGATACGCAGTATTTT
j_call: TRBJ2-3; d_call: NA; clone_size: NA; v_call: TRBV5-1; cdr3_length: 16; cdr3_aa: CASSAPSGARGDTQYF; cdr3_nt: TGCGCCAGCAGCGCGCCTTCGGGGGCGCGGGGGGATACGCAGTATTTT
j_call: TRBJ1-2; d_call: NA; clone_size: once; v_call: TRBV5-1; cdr3_length: 14; cdr3_aa: CASSPGGGLYGYTF; cdr3_nt: TGCGCCAGCAGCCCCGGGGGGGGCCTTTATGGCTACACCTTC
j_call: TRBJ2-1; d_call: NA; clone_size: NA; v_call: TRBV2; cdr3_length: 13; cdr3_aa: CASSLRGRNEQFF; cdr3_nt: TGTGCCAGCAGCCTAAGGGGCCGGAATGAGCAGTTCTTC
j_call: TRBJ2-2; d_call: NA; clone_size: NA; v_call: TRBV6-6; cdr3_length: 14; cdr3_aa: CACSQQGRSGELFF; cdr3_nt: TGTGCCTGCTCCCAACAGGGACGGTCCGGGGAGCTGTTTTTT
j_call: TRBJ2-2; d_call: NA; clone_size: once; v_call: TRBV4-2; cdr3_length: 14; cdr3_aa: CASSPDWETGELFF; cdr3_nt: TGTGCCAGCAGCCCGGACTGGGAAACCGGGGAGCTGTTTTTT
j_call: TRBJ1-1; d_call: TRBD1; clone_size: few; v_call: TRBV2; cdr3_length: 14; cdr3_aa: CASRRQGMNTEAFF; cdr3_nt: TGTGCCAGCAGAAGACAGGGGATGAACACTGAAGCTTTCTTT
j_call: TRBJ2-7; d_call: TRBD1; clone_size: NA; v_call: TRBV7-9; cdr3_length: 14; cdr3_aa: CASSTPGTAYEQYF; cdr3_nt: TGTGCCAGCAGCACACCCGGGACAGCCTACGAGCAGTACTTC
j_call: TRBJ2-1; d_call: TRBD1; clone_size: NA; v_call: TRBV3-1/TRBV3-2; cdr3_length: 15; cdr3_aa: CASSRQGALRDEQFF; cdr3_nt: TGTGCCAGCAGCCGACAGGGGGCTCTGAGGGATGAGCAGTTCTTC
j_call: TRBJ1-1; d_call: TRBD1; clone_size: NA; v_call: TRBV7-9; cdr3_length: 17; cdr3_aa: CASSLIGKTGANTEAFF; cdr3_nt: TGTGCCAGCAGCTTAATCGGTAAGACAGGGGCGAACACTGAAGCTTTCTTT